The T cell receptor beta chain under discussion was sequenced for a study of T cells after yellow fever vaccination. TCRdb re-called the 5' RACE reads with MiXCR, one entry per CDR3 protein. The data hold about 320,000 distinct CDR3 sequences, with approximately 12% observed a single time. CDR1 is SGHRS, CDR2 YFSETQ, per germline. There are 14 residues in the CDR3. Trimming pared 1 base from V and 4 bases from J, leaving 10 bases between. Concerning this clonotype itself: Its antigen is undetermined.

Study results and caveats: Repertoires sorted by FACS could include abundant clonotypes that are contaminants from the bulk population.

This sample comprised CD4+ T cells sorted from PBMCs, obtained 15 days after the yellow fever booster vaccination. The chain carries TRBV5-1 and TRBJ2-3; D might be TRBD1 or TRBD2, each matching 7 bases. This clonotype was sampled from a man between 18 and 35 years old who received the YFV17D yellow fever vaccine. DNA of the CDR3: TGCGCCAGCAGCTTGCCAGGGGGGGCAGATACGCAGTATTTT. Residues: CASSLPGGADTQYF. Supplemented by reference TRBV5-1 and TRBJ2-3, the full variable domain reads KAGVTQTPRYLIKTRGQQVTLSCSPISGHRSVSWYQQTPGQGLQFLFEYFSETQRNKGNFPGRFSGRQFSNSRSEMNVSTLELGDSALYLCASSLPGGADTQYFGPGTRLTVL.